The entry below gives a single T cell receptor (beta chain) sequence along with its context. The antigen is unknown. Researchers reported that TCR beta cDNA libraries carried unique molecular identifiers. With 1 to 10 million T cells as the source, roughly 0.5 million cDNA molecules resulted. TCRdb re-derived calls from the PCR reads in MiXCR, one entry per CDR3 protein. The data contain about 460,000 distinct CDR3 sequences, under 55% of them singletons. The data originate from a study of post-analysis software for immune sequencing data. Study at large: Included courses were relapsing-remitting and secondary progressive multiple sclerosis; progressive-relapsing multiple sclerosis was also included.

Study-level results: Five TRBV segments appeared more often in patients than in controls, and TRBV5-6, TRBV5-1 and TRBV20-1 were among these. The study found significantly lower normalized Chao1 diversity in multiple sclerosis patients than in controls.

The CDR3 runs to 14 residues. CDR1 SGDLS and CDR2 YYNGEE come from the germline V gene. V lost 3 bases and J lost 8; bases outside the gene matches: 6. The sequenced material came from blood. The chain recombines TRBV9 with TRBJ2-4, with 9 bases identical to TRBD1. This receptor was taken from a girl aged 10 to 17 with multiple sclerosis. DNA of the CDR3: TGTGCCAGCAGCGAGGGACAGGGTGAGGACATTCAGTACTTC. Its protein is CASSEGQGEDIQYF. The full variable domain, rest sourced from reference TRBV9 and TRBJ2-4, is DSGVTQTPKHLITATGQRVTLRCSPRSGDLSVYWYQQSLDQGLQFLIQYYNGEERAKGNILERFSAQQFPDLHSELNLSSLELGDSALYFCASSEGQGEDIQYFGAGTRLSVL.